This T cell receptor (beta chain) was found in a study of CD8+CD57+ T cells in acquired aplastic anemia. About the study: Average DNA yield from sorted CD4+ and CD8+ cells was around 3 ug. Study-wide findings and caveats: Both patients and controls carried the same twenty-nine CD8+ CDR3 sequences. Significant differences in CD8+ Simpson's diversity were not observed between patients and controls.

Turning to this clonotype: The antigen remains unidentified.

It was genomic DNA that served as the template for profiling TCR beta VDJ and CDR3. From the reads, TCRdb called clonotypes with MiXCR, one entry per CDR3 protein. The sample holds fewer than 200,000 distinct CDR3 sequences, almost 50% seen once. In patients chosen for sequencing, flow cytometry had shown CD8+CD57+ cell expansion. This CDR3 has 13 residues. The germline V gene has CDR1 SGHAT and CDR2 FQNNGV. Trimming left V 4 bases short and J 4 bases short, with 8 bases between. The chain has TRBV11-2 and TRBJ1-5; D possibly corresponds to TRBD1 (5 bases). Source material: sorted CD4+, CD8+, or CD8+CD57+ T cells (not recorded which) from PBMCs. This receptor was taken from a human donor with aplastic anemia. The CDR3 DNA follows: TGTGCCAGCAGCTCGACAGAGAATCAGCCCCAGCATTTT. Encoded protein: CASSSTENQPQHF.